Presented here are 4 T cell receptor beta chains from one specimen sequenced in a study of early T cells in non-severe SARS-CoV-2 infection (TCRdb year 2021). Preparation of the library involved 5' RACE. TCRdb lists the instrument as NextSeq 500. TCRdb ran its own pipeline on the public reads, namely fastp trimming at Q25 and MiXCR clone calling, and kept in-frame beta chains. Every distinct CDR3 protein forms one entry, paired with its most common genes and DNA. The sample table holds about 52,000 distinct CDR3 sequences, of which 9.5% to 12% were seen once. The ten largest clones add up to around 14% of the sample. Sequencing was carried out using whole blood. The receptor source for this set is an adult who was a healthcare worker with PCR-confirmed SARS-CoV-2 infection or an uninfected control (not recorded which).

This clonotype was recorded many times. The chain uses TRBV6-2 or TRBV6-3 and TRBJ1-2; D unresolved. The germline gives CDR1 MNHEY, CDR2 SVGEGT. With 6 bases removed from V and 7 bases from J, the gap between germline ends came to 9 bases. CDR3 length: 11 amino acids. The CDR3 loop is CASSRGFGYTF. The DNA for the CDR3 is TGTGCCAGCAGCCGGGGTTTTGGCTACACCTTC.

A single count supports this clonotype. V and J are TRBV10-3 and TRBJ2-1; D is unclear. V was cut by 3 bases and J by 10 bases, with 10 bases left in between. CDR3 length: 12 amino acids. Germline loops: CDR1 ENHRY, CDR2 SYGVKD. The CDR3 region has the DNA TGTGCCATCAGTGACGATAGACGGGAGCAGTTCTTC. It translates to CAISDDRREQFF.

This chain links TRBV19 with TRBJ1-5; 7 nucleotides agree with TRBD1. The CDR3 loop spans 12 amino acids. The ends lost 8 bases at V and 3 bases at J; junction bases unmatched: 1. Germline CDR1 LNHDA, CDR2 SQIVND (reference sequence). CDR3 in amino acids: CASGTVNQPQHF. The CDR3 region has the DNA TGTGCCAGTGGGACAGTCAATCAGCCCCAGCATTTT.

The chain carries TRBV7-9 and TRBJ2-6; D gene unclear. The CDR3 contains 16 residues. Germline V gene data show CDR1 as SEHNR and CDR2 as FQNEAQ (reference sequence). Between the trimmed V and J ends, which lost 4 bases and 0 bases, there was a span of 10 bases. The CDR3: CASSSGSFSGANVLTF. The CDR3 region has the DNA TGTGCCAGCAGCTCCGGGTCTTTCTCTGGGGCCAACGTCCTGACTTTC.